The 4 T cell receptor beta chains below were found in one sample sequenced in a study of Graves' ophthalmopathy and Graves' hyperthyroidism. Amplified TCR beta CDR3 regions were obtained using RNA transcripts as template. HTBI primers served in a first-round RT-PCR, which a second-round multiplex PCR followed. Each CDR3 protein is one row after TCRdb ran MiXCR on the multiplex PCR reads. The repertoire holds some 370,000 distinct CDR3 sequences, with about a sixth as singletons. The source material was peripheral blood. These receptors were taken from an adult woman with stable Graves' hyperthyroidism.

This clonotype was observed many times. The chain employs TRBV20-1 and TRBJ2-7; 8 nucleotides align to TRBD2. V was clipped by 4 bases and J by 3 bases; unmatched bases: 11. The germline CDR1 and CDR2 sequences are DFQATT and SNEGSKA (reference sequence). This CDR3 has 15 amino acids. CDR3 region: CSAKTLAGTVYEQYF. CDR3 nucleotides: TGCAGTGCTAAAACTCTAGCGGGCACTGTCTACGAGCAGTACTTC.

There are a few counts of this clonotype. The rearrangement links TRBV28 to TRBJ1-1, with D perhaps TRBD1 (6 bases). The CDR3 runs to 13 residues. Germline V gene data show CDR1 as MDHEN and CDR2 as SYDVKM. With 5 bases removed from V and 11 bases from J, the gap between germline ends came to 18 bases. The CDR3 DNA is TGTGCCAGCAGTCGGGGGGCTCGCGTGAATGCTTTCTTT. Amino acid sequence: CASSRGARVNAFF.

Regarding this clonotype: The conserved phenylalanine or tryptophan is not found at the CDR3 terminus, so this likely reflects a read error. The gene calls are TRBV19 and TRBJ2-3; 7 bases map to TRBD2. V shed 6 bases and J 2 bases; nucleotides not matched to a gene: 5. Per the germline V gene, CDR1 is LNHDA and CDR2 is SQIVND (reference sequence). The CDR3 has 14 residues. The CDR3 DNA reads as TGTGCCAGTAGGCCTAGCGGTTACACAGATACGCAGTATTGT. Its translation: CASRPSGYTDTQYC.

This clonotype came up many times. The CDR3: CASSHPRIYGYTF. The CDR3 DNA reads as TGTGCCAGCAGTCATCCGAGGATATATGGCTACACCTTC. The gene calls are TRBV28 and TRBJ1-2, with D unresolved. Trimming took 5 bases from V and 5 from J, leaving 12 bases between them. This CDR3 contains 13 residues. Looked up from germline, CDR1 is MDHEN and CDR2 is SYDVKM.